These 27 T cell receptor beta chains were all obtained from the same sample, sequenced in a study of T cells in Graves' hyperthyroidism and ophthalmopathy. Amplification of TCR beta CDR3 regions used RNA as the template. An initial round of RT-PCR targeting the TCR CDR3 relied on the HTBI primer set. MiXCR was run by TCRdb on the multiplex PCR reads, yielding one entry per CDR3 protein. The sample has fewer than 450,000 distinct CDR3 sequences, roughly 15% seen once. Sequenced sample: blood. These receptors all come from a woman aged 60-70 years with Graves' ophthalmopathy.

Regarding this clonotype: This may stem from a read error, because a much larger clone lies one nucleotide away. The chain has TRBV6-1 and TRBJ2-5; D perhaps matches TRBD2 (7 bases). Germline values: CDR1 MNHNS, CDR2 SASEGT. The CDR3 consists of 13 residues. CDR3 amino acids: CASRMGGQETHYF. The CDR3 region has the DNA TGTGCCAGCAGGATGGGGGGGCAAGAGACCCACTACTTC.

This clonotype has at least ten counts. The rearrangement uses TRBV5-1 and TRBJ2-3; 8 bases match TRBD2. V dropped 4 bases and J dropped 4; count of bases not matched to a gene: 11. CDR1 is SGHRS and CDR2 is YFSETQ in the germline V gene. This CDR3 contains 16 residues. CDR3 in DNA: TGCGCCAGCAGCCTGGAAATAGCGGGAACGTCAGATACGCAGTATTTT. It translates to CASSLEIAGTSDTQYF.

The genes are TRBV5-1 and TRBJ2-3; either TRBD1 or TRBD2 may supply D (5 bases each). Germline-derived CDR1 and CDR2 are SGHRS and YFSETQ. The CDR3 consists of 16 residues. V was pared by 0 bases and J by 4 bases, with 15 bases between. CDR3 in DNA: TGCGCCAGCAGCTTGGCCCAGCGTGGGACCGCAGATACGCAGTATTTT. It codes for CASSLAQRGTADTQYF.

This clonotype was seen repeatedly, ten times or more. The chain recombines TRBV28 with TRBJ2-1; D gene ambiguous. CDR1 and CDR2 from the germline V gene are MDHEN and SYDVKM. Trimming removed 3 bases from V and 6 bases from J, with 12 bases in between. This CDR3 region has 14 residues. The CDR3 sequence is CASSFWQNFNEQFF. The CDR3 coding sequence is TGTGCCAGCAGTTTTTGGCAGAATTTCAATGAGCAGTTCTTC.

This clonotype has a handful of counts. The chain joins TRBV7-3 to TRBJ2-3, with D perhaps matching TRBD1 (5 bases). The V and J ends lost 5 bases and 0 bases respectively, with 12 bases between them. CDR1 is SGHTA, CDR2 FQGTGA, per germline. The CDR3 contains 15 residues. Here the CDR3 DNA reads TGTGCCAGCAGCGCAGGGTTTTCTAGCACAGATACGCAGTATTTT. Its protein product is CASSAGFSSTDTQYF.

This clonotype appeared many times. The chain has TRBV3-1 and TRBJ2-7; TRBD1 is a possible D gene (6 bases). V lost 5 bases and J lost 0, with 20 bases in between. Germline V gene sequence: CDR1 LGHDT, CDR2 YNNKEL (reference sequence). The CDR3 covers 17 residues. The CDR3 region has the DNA TGTGCCAGCAGCTTACGGACGACAGGTATCCTCTCCTACGAGCAGTACTTC. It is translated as CASSLRTTGILSYEQYF.

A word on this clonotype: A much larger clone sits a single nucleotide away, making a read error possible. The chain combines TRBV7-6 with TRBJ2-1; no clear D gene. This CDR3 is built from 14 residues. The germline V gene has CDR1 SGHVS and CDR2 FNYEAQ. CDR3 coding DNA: TGTGACAGCAGCCCCCTGGACGGCCCGACGGAGCAGTTCTTC. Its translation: CDSSPLDGPTEQFF. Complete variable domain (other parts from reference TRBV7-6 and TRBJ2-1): GAGVSQSPRYKVTKRGQDVALRCDPISGHVSLYWYRQALGQGPEFLTYFNYEAQQDKSGLPNDRFSAERPEGSISTLTIQRTEQRDSAMYRCDSSPLDGPTEQFFGPGTRLTVL.

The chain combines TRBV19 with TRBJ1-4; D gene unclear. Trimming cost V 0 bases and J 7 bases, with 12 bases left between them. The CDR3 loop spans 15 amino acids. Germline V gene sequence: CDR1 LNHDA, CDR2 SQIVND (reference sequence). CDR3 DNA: TGTGCCAGTAGTATAGATGGAAGGAACGGTGAAAAACTGTTTTTT. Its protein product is CASSIDGRNGEKLFF.

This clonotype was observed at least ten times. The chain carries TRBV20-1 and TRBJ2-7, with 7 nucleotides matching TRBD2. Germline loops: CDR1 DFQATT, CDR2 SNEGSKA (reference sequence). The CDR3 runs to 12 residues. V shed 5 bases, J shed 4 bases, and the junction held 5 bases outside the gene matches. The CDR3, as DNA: TGCAGTGCTTGGGACTACTCATACGAGCAGTACTTC. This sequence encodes CSAWDYSYEQYF.

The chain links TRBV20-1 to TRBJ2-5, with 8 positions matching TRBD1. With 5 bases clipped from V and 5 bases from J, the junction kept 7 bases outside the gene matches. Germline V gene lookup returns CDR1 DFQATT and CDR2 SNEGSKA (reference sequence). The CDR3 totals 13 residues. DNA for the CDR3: TGCAGTGCTGTCGCCAGGGGGCGGGAGACCCAGTACTTC. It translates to CSAVARGRETQYF.

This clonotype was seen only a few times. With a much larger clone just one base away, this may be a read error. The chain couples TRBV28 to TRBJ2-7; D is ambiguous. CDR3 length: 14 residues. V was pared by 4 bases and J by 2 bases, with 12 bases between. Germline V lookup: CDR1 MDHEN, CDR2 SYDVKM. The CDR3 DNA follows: TGTGCCAGCAGTTCCACCGGGCCCACCTACGAGCAGTACTTC. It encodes CASSSTGPTYEQYF. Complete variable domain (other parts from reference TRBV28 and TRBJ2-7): DVKVTQSSRYLVKRTGEKVFLECVQDMDHENMFWYRQDPGLGLRLIYFSYDVKMKEKGDIPEGYSVSREKKERFSLILESASTNQTSMYLCASSSTGPTYEQYFGPGTRLTVT.

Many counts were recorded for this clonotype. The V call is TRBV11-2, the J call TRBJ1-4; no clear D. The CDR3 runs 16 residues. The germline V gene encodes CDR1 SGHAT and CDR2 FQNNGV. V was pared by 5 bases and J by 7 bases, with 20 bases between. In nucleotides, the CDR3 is TGTGCCAGCAGCAGACGGAGGGTATCCGCCGCTGAAAAACTGTTTTTT. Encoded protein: CASSRRRVSAAEKLFF.

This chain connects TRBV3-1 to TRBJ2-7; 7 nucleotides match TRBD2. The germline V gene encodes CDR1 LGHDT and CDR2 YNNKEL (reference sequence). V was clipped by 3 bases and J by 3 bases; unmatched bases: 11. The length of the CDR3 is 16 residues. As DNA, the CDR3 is TGTGCCAGCAGCCACCGAAGCGGGAACCCCCACTACGAGCAGTACTTC. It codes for CASSHRSGNPHYEQYF.

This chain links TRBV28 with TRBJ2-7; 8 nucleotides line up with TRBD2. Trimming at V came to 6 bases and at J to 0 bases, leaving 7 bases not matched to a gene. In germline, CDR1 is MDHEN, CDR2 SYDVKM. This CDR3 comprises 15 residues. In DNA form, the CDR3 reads TGTGCCAGCAGCCGCTTGGGGACTAGCTCCTACGAGCAGTACTTC. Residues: CASSRLGTSSYEQYF.

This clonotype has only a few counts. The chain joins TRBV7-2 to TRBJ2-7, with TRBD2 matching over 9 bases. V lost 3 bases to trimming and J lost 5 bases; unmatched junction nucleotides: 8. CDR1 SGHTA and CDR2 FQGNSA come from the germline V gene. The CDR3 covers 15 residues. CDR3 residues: CASSLSGGPGNEQYF. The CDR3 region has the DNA TGTGCCAGCAGCTTGAGCGGGGGGCCAGGGAACGAGCAGTACTTC. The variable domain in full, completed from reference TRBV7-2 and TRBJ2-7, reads GAGVSQSPSNKVTEKGKDVELRCDPISGHTALYWYRQSLGQGLEFLIYFQGNSAPDKSGLPSDRFSAERTGGSVSTLTIQRTQQEDSAVYLCASSLSGGPGNEQYFGPGTRLTVT.

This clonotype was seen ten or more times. CDR3 in amino acids: CASRSGHEQYF. CDR3 bases: TGTGCCAGCAGGTCCGGCCACGAGCAGTACTTC. The chain employs TRBV12-3 or TRBV12-4 and TRBJ2-7; D gene ambiguous. V gave up 6 bases and J gave up 5 bases, with 8 bases separating them. This CDR3 has 11 residues.

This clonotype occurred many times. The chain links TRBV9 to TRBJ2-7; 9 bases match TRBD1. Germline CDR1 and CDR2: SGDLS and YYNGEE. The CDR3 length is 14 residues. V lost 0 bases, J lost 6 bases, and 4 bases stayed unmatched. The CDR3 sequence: CASSVEGQGIEQYF. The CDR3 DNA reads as TGTGCCAGCAGCGTAGAGGGACAGGGTATCGAGCAGTACTTC.

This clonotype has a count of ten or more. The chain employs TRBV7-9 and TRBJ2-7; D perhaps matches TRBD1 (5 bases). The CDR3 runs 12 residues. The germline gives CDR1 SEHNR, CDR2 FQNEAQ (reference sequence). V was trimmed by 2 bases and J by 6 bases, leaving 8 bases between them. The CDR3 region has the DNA TGTGCCAGCAGCTTATTGGGGCTCGAGCAGTACTTC. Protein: CASSLLGLEQYF. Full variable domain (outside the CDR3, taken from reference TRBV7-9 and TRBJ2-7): DTGVSQNPRHKITKRGQNVTFRCDPISEHNRLYWYRQTLGQGPEFLTYFQNEAQLEKSRLLSDRFSAERPKGSFSTLEIQRTEQGDSAMYLCASSLLGLEQYFGPGTRLTVT.

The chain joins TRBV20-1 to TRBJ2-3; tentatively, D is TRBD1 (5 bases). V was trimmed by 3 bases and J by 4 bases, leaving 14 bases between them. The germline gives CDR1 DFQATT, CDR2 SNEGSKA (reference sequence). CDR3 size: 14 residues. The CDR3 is CSASASRGPDTQYF. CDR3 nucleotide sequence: TGCAGTGCTAGTGCCAGTAGGGGCCCAGATACGCAGTATTTT.

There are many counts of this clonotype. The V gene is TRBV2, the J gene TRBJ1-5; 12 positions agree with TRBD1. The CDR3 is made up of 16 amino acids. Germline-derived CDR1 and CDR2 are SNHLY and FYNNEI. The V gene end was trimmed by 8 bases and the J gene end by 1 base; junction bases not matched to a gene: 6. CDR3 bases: TGTGCCAGCTCCGGGACAGGGGGCATGAGCAATCAGCCCCAGCATTTT. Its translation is CASSGTGGMSNQPQHF.

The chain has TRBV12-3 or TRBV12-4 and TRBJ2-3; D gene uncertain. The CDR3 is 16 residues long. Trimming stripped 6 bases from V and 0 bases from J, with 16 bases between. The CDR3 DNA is TGTGCCAGCAGCCCACGGGTGGGTGTTAGCACAGATACGCAGTATTTT. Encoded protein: CASSPRVGVSTDTQYF.

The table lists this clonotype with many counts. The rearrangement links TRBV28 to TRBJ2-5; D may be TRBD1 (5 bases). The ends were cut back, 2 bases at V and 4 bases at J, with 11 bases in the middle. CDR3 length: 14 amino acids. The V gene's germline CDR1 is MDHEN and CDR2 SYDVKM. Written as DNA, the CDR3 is TGTGCCAGCAGTTTAGGGGCACAGCGAGAGACCCAGTACTTC. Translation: CASSLGAQRETQYF.

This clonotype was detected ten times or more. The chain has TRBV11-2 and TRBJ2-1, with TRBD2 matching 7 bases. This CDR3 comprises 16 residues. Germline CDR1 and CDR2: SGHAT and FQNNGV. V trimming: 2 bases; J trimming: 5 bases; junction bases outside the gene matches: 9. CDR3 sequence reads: CASSLRFLAVNNEQFF. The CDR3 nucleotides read TGTGCCAGCAGCTTAAGGTTCCTAGCGGTTAACAATGAGCAGTTCTTC.

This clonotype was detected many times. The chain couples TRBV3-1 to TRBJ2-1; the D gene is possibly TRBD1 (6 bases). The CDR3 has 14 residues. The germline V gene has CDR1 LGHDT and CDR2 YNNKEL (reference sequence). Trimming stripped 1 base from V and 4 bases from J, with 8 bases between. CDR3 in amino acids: CASSQGTAYNEQFF. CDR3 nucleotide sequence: TGTGCCAGCAGCCAAGGGACAGCTTACAATGAGCAGTTCTTC.

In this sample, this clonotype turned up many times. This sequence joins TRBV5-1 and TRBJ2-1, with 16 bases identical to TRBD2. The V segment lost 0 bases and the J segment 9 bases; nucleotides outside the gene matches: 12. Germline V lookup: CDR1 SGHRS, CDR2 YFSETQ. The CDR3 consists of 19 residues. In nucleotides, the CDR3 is TGCGCCAGCAGCTTGGACCCGGGACTAGCGGGAGGGCCGTCCGGTGAGCAGTTCTTC. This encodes CASSLDPGLAGGPSGEQFF. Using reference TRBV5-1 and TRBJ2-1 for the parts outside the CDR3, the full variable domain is KAGVTQTPRYLIKTRGQQVTLSCSPISGHRSVSWYQQTPGQGLQFLFEYFSETQRNKGNFPGRFSGRQFSNSRSEMNVSTLELGDSALYLCASSLDPGLAGGPSGEQFFGPGTRLTVL.

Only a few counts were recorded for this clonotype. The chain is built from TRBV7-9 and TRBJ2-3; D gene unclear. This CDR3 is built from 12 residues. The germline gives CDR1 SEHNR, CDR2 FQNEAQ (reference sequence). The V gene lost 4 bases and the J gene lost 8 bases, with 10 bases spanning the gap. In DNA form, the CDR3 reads TGTGCCAGCAGCTCCGAATATGGTACGCAGTATTTT. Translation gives CASSSEYGTQYF. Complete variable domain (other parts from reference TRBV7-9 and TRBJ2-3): DTGVSQNPRHKITKRGQNVTFRCDPISEHNRLYWYRQTLGQGPEFLTYFQNEAQLEKSRLLSDRFSAERPKGSFSTLEIQRTEQGDSAMYLCASSSEYGTQYFGPGTRLTVL.

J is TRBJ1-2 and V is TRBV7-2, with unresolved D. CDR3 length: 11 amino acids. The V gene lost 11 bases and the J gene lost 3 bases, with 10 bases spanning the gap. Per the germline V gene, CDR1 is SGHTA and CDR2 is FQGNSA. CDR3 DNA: TGTGCCCGACGGACGGACTATGGCTACACCTTC. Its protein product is CARRTDYGYTF.